The 19 T cell receptor beta chains given below trace back to one sample, sequenced in a study of T-cell memory formation after mild COVID-19. TCRdb reprocessed the 5' RACE reads via MiXCR and lists one record per CDR3 protein. The sample contains about 340,000 distinct CDR3 sequences, under 25% of which appear only once. Sequencing used PBMCs or a T cell subset sorted from them (not recorded which). The receptors originated from an adult woman who had mild COVID-19 (a few samples of this study predate the infection). Cell type and time point are not known.

The chain links TRBV4-3 to TRBJ2-7; D is unresolved. CDR1 is LGHNA and CDR2 is YSLEER in the germline V gene. CDR3 length equals 15 residues. With 0 bases removed from V and 3 bases from J, the gap between germline ends came to 12 bases. The CDR3 region has the DNA TGCGCCAGCAGCCAAGATCAGCAACAGTTCTACGAGCAGTACTTC. Translating gives CASSQDQQQFYEQYF.

The V and J genes are TRBV5-1 and TRBJ2-7, with TRBD1 matching 8 bases. Germline V gene lookup returns CDR1 SGHRS and CDR2 YFSETQ. V was clipped by 0 bases and J by 6 bases; unmatched bases: 5. The CDR3 is 14 amino acids. The CDR3 DNA reads as TGCGCCAGCAGCTTGGCCGGGACAGGAGGCGAGCAGTACTTC. It translates to CASSLAGTGGEQYF.

The chain is built from TRBV12-3 or TRBV12-4 and TRBJ1-1; D is uncertain. Deletions cut 1 base from V and 1 base from J, with 7 bases between. The CDR3 totals 14 residues. The CDR3 bases are TGTGCCAGCAGTTTAGGTCGAGAGAACACTGAAGCTTTCTTT. Its translation is CASSLGRENTEAFF.

This chain connects TRBV5-1 to TRBJ2-7; 12 bases line up with TRBD1. The germline CDR1 and CDR2 sequences are SGHRS and YFSETQ. The CDR3 has 14 residues. J lost 6 bases, V lost 3 bases, and 4 bases had no gene match. CDR3: CASSSGTGGAEQYF. The CDR3 region has the DNA TGCGCCAGCAGCTCCGGGACAGGGGGCGCCGAGCAGTACTTC.

The chain employs TRBV29-1 and TRBJ1-2; D might be TRBD1 (6 bases). V shed 0 bases and J shed 0 bases, with 11 bases lying between them. CDR1 and CDR2 (germline): SQVTM, ANQGSEA. This CDR3 region has 15 residues. The CDR3 sequence is CSVEERRTANYGYTF. CDR3 DNA sequence: TGCAGCGTTGAAGAGAGAAGGACAGCTAACTATGGCTACACCTTC. Drawing the rest from reference TRBV29-1 and TRBJ1-2, the complete variable domain is SAVISQKPSRDICQRGTSLTIQCQVDSQVTMMFWYRQQPGQSLTLIATANQGSEATYESGFVIDKFPISRPNLTFSTLTVSNMSPEDSSIYLCSVEERRTANYGYTFGSGTRLTVV.

CDR3 bases: TGTGCCACCAGTGATTTTCTGTTGGGGAATGAGCAGTTCTTC. Its translation: CATSDFLLGNEQFF. The chain recombines TRBV24-1 with TRBJ2-1; D gene ambiguous. Germline V gives CDR1 KGHDR, CDR2 SFDVKD. This CDR3 has 14 residues. The ends were cut back, 1 base at V and 7 bases at J, with 10 bases in the middle.

J is TRBJ1-1 and V is TRBV4-1; D ambiguous. The germline gives CDR1 MGHRA, CDR2 YSYEKL. This CDR3 is built from 14 residues. The ends were cut back, 7 bases at V and 1 base at J, with 13 bases in the middle. In DNA, the CDR3 is TGCGCCAGCAAGGTCTACATCGGGAACACTGAAGCTTTCTTT. Translated: CASKVYIGNTEAFF.

This clonotype was detected once. This chain links TRBV4-1 with TRBJ2-3; D unclear. V was clipped by 1 base and J by 4 bases, with 15 bases between them. Germline V gives CDR1 MGHRA, CDR2 YSYEKL. There are 16 residues in the CDR3. CDR3 in DNA: TGCGCCAGCAGCCAAGGGGTGGTTCTAAGTTCAGATACGCAGTATTTT. Translation: CASSQGVVLSSDTQYF.

The chain recombines TRBV27 with TRBJ2-2, with D tentatively TRBD2 (6 bases). V dropped 6 bases and J dropped 1 base, with 18 bases sitting between them. Per germline, CDR1 MNHEY and CDR2 SMNVEV (reference sequence). The CDR3 covers 17 residues. CDR3 region: CASSLTHGSLNTGELFF. The DNA for the CDR3 is TGTGCCAGCAGCTTGACCCACGGGAGTTTGAACACCGGGGAGCTGTTTTTT.

This clonotype was counted only a few times. This rearrangement joins TRBV24-1 to TRBJ1-1; 9 positions agree with TRBD1. Losses at the gene ends were 4 bases for V and 3 bases for J; bases not matched to a gene: 5. The CDR3 is 15 residues long. The germline V gene encodes CDR1 KGHDR and CDR2 SFDVKD. The chain's CDR3 is CATSESTGGYTEAFF. Written as DNA, the CDR3 is TGTGCCACCAGTGAATCGACAGGGGGGTACACTGAAGCTTTCTTT.

The rearrangement links TRBV27 to TRBJ2-5; the D gene is possibly TRBD2 (6 bases). Germline V CDR1 and CDR2: MNHEY, SMNVEV (reference sequence). This CDR3 has 15 residues. The V and J ends lost 5 bases and 5 bases respectively, with 18 bases between them. CDR3 DNA sequence: TGTGCCAGCAGTCCAATGAGCCGGGCGGGGGAGACCCAGTACTTC. This sequence encodes CASSPMSRAGETQYF.

The V gene is TRBV6-5, the J gene TRBJ2-3, with TRBD2 identical over 9 bases. Trimming removed 2 bases from V and 3 bases from J; junction bases left unmatched: 3. The CDR3 totals 15 residues. In germline, CDR1 is MNHEY, CDR2 SVGAGI. Here the CDR3 reads CASSYAGGETDTQYF. For the CDR3, the DNA is TGTGCCAGCAGTTACGCGGGAGGGGAAACAGATACGCAGTATTTT.

The chain has TRBV3-2 and TRBJ1-1. TRBV3-2 corresponds to a pseudogene. The CDR3 sequence is 21 residues long. The CDR3 here is CASSPSPPILPGRHMNTEAFF. The CDR3 nucleotides read TGTGCCAGCAGCCCCTCCCCTCCCATACTCCCGGGACGCCATATGAACACTGAAGCTTTCTTT.

This rearrangement joins TRBV5-4 to TRBJ2-5; tentative D call: TRBD2 (5 bases). V lost 2 bases and J 1 base, leaving 18 bases between the germline ends. The CDR3 is made up of 17 amino acids. Germline V gives CDR1 SGHNT, CDR2 YYREEE (reference sequence). The DNA of the CDR3 is TGTGCCAGCAGCTTTGGGAAACTAGTGTTTGGCCAAGAGACCCAGTACTTC. This translates into CASSFGKLVFGQETQYF.

This clonotype was counted many times. The V gene is TRBV5-1, the J gene TRBJ1-2; D is unclear. V was trimmed by 0 bases and J by 7 bases, leaving 7 bases between them. This CDR3 region has 12 residues. The V gene's germline CDR1 is SGHRS and CDR2 YFSETQ. CDR3 bases: TGCGCCAGCAGCTTGGGGGCCGTTGGCTACACCTTC. Amino acid sequence: CASSLGAVGYTF.

The chain links TRBV11-2 to TRBJ2-3; the D is unclear. CDR1 is SGHAT and CDR2 is FQNNGV in the germline V gene. Trimming removed 0 bases at V and 2 bases at J, with 6 bases between. The CDR3 loop spans 14 amino acids. The CDR3 region is CASSLEQTTDTQYF. Written as DNA, the CDR3 is TGTGCCAGCAGCTTAGAGCAGACCACAGATACGCAGTATTTT.

V is TRBV12-3 or TRBV12-4 and J is TRBJ2-2; D is perhaps TRBD1 (6 bases). Deletions cut 2 bases from V and 2 bases from J, with 18 bases between. The CDR3 extends over 18 amino acids. The CDR3 is CASSLLHHTGRNTGELFF. The DNA for the CDR3 is TGTGCCAGCAGTTTATTGCACCATACAGGGCGAAACACCGGGGAGCTGTTTTTT.

This clonotype was detected a few times. This chain joins TRBV7-2 and TRBJ1-4; TRBD1 might be the D (6 bases). V was clipped by 5 bases and J by 7 bases, with 14 bases between them. The germline gives CDR1 SGHTA, CDR2 FQGNSA. There are 14 residues in the CDR3. CDR3 loop: CASSKGHLAEKLFF. The CDR3 DNA sequence: TGTGCCAGCAGCAAGGGACACTTGGCTGAAAAACTGTTTTTT.

V gene TRBV5-4 combines with J gene TRBJ1-2; possibly TRBD1 for D (5 bases). This CDR3 has 17 residues. The germline V gene encodes CDR1 SGHNT and CDR2 YYREEE (reference sequence). Trimming removed 1 base at V and 4 bases at J, with 20 bases between. CDR3 sequence: CASSLTGLIGGIYGYTF. Here the CDR3 DNA reads TGTGCCAGCAGCTTGACGGGACTCATCGGCGGGATCTATGGCTACACCTTC.